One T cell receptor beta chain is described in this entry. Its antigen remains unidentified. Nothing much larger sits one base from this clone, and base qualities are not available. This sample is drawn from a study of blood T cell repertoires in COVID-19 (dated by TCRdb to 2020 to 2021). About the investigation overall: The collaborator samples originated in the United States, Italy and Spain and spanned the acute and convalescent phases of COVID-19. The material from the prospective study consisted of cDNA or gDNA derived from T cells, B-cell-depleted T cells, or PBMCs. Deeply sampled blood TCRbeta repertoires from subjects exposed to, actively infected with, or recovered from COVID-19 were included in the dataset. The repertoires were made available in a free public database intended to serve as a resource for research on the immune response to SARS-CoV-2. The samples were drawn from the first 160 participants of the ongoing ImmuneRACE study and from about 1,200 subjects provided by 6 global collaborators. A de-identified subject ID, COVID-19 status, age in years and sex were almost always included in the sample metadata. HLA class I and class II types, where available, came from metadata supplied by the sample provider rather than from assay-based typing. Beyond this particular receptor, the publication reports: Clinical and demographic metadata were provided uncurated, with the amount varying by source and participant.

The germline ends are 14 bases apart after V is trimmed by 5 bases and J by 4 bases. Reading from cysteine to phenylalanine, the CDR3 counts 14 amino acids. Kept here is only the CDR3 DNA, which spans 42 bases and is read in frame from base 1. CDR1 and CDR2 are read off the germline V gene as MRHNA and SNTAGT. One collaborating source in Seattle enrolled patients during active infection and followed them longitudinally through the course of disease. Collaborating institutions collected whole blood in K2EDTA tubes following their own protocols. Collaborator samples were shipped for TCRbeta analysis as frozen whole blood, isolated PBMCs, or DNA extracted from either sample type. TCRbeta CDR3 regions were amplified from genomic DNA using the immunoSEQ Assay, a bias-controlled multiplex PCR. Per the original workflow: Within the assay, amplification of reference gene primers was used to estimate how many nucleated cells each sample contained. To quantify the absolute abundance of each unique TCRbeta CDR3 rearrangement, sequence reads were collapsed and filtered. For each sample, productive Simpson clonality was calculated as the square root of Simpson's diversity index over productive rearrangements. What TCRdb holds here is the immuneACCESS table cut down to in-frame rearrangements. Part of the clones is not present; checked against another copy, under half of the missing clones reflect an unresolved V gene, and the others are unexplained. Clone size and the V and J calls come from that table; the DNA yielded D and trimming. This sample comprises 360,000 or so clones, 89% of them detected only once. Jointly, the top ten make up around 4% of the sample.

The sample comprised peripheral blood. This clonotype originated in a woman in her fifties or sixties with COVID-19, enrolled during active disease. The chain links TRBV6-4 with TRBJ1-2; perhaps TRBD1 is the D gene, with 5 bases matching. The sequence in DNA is TGTGCCAGCAGTTCCGGCACAGGACCCTATGGCTACACCTTC. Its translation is CASSSGTGPYGYTF.